The clone carrying this TCR beta chain showed up just a few times. This sample is part of a study of blood T cells in healthy people across ages. A J-beta primer mix and a sample-barcoded 5' primer were used in a second PCR of about 7 to 12 cycles. Via MiXCR, TCRdb re-called the 5' RACE reads, giving one row per CDR3 protein. The sample holds 500,000 to 650,000 distinct CDR3 sequences, around 27% seen once. This CDR3 region has 14 residues. Germline loops: CDR1 SGHTA, CDR2 FQGNSA. This sample also belongs to another study, concerning T cells of mothers and their children.

The sequence came from a boy aged 2 to 9 in good health. Sequenced input: blood. This rearrangement joins TRBV7-2 to TRBJ2-5; D is unresolved. The J call is uncertain, as TRBJ2-7 better fits the DNA end. Written as DNA, the CDR3 is TGTGCCAGCAGCTTGGTTAGCCCAAACTACGAGCAGTACTTC. As protein: CASSLVSPNYEQYF.